This entry lists 29 T cell receptor beta chains sequenced from one sample in a study of CD8+CD57+ T cells in acquired aplastic anemia. Genomic DNA acted as the template from which TCR beta VDJ combination and CDR3 sequence profiling were carried out. TCRdb re-called the reads with MiXCR, one entry per CDR3 protein. The sample records over 150,000 distinct CDR3 sequences, around 50% being singletons. Sequencing was performed on sorted CD4+, CD8+, or CD8+CD57+ T cells (not recorded which) from PBMCs. The receptors stem from a human donor in good health, serving as a control.

The rearrangement joins TRBV4-1 to TRBJ2-3, with 15 bases aligning to TRBD2. With V trimmed by 0 bases and J by 4 bases, 11 bases remained unmatched. CDR3 size: 20 residues. Germline loops: CDR1 MGHRA, CDR2 YSYEKL. The DNA for the CDR3 is TGCGCCAGCAGCCAAGAGGGGACTAGCGGGGGGCCACCCGGGCCAGATACGCAGTATTTT. Protein sequence: CASSQEGTSGGPPGPDTQYF.

Notes on this clonotype: A junction end diverges from the germline sequence, so it may reflect a read error. This sequence joins TRBV5-1 and TRBJ2-7, with 10 bases matching TRBD1. Germline V gives CDR1 SGHRS, CDR2 YFSETQ. The CDR3 loop spans 16 amino acids. CDR3 in amino acids: CASSFRQGAGTGEQYF. The CDR3 coding sequence is TGTGCCAGCAGCTTTCGACAGGGGGCGGGCACCGGGGAGCAGTACTTC.

The gene calls are TRBV25-1 and TRBJ2-3, with 7 bases matching TRBD2. V dropped 3 bases and J dropped 5; count of bases not matched to a gene: 5. The CDR3 extends over 14 amino acids. Germline loops: CDR1 MGHDK, CDR2 SYGVNS. CDR3 DNA sequence: TGTGCCAGCAGTGACAGCGGGACGATAGATACGCAGTATTTT. Protein sequence: CASSDSGTIDTQYF.

This rearrangement joins TRBV29-1 to TRBJ1-2; 9 bases are shared with TRBD1. The CDR3 loop spans 13 amino acids. Germline loops: CDR1 SQVTM, CDR2 ANQGSEA. V lost 3 bases, J lost 4 bases, and 3 bases stayed unmatched. CDR3 sequence: CSVDDRGSYGYTF. The CDR3 DNA reads TGCAGCGTTGATGACAGGGGGAGCTATGGCTACACCTTC.

V and J are TRBV29-1 and TRBJ1-2, with D perhaps TRBD1 (6 bases). The CDR3 totals 11 residues. From germline, CDR1 is SQVTM and CDR2 ANQGSEA. V was cut by 6 bases and J by 8 bases, with 13 bases left in between. CDR3 sequence reads: CSVEPGEGYTF. Written as DNA, the CDR3 is TGCAGCGTAGAACCAGGGGAGGGCTACACCTTC.

The chain joins TRBV10-3 to TRBJ2-5; 8 bases map to TRBD2. Germline V gene data show CDR1 as ENHRY and CDR2 as SYGVKD. There are 15 residues in the CDR3. The V gene end was trimmed by 6 bases and the J gene end by 3 bases; junction bases not matched to a gene: 9. The CDR3 here is CAIRPSRAGEETQYF. CDR3 bases: TGTGCCATCAGACCTAGCCGAGCGGGGGAAGAGACCCAGTACTTC.

The chain is built from TRBV19 and TRBJ2-1; D is perhaps TRBD1 or TRBD2 (5 bases each). V gave up 2 bases and J gave up 8 bases, with 10 bases separating them. Germline V CDR1 and CDR2: LNHDA, SQIVND (reference sequence). This CDR3 region has 13 residues. The CDR3 reads CASSILGVDEQFF. DNA of the CDR3: TGTGCCAGTAGTATACTGGGGGTCGATGAGCAGTTCTTC.

The J gene is TRBJ2-2, the V gene TRBV7-8; D gene uncertain. Per the germline V gene, CDR1 is SGHVS and CDR2 is FQNEAQ. V lost 8 bases to trimming and J lost 1 base, with 14 bases between them. The CDR3 covers 15 residues. CDR3 residues: CASSSNYLNTGELFF. CDR3 DNA: TGTGCCAGCTCATCGAACTATCTGAACACCGGGGAGCTGTTTTTT.

In its sample, this clonotype was seen many times. This rearrangement joins TRBV20-1 to TRBJ2-1; 7 nucleotides agree with TRBD2. The CDR3 consists of 16 residues. V lost 0 bases to trimming and J lost 4 bases; unmatched junction nucleotides: 9. Germline V gene lookup returns CDR1 DFQATT and CDR2 SNEGSKA (reference sequence). The CDR3 is CSAREEGGGGYNEQFF. The CDR3 nucleotides read TGCAGTGCTAGAGAAGAAGGCGGGGGAGGGTACAATGAGCAGTTCTTC.

Remarks on this clonotype: Just one base apart from a much larger clone, this may be a read error. This chain uses TRBV18 with TRBJ1-6; no definite D call. Germline CDR1 is KGHSH and CDR2 is LQKENI. This CDR3 has 15 amino acids. Trimming pared 2 bases from V and 6 bases from J, leaving 11 bases between. Written as DNA, the CDR3 is TGTGCCAGCTCACCAGCGGCAGGACGTAATTCACCCCTCCACTTT. Its translation is CASSPAAGRNSPLHF.

This clonotype is a singleton in its sample. V gene TRBV20-1 combines with J gene TRBJ2-3, with TRBD1 identical over 10 bases. The V and J ends lost 2 bases and 1 base, in that order; junction bases with no gene match: 6. The CDR3 runs to 16 residues. Germline V CDR1 and CDR2: DFQATT, SNEGSKA (reference sequence). This CDR3 is CSARRPGQGGTDTQYF. CDR3 nucleotides: TGCAGTGCTAGACGACCAGGACAGGGGGGCACAGATACGCAGTATTTT.

This clonotype has only one observation. The chain is built from TRBV10-3 and TRBJ2-7, with 9 bases lining up with TRBD1. Trimming cost V 2 bases and J 0 bases; bases outside gene matches: 5. Germline-derived CDR1 and CDR2 are ENHRY and SYGVKD. The CDR3 length is 16 residues. CDR3 in amino acids: CAISELGTGSSYEQYV. The CDR3 DNA follows: TGTGCCATCAGTGAGCTTGGGACAGGGAGCTCCTACGAGCAGTACGTC.

This clonotype was recorded many times. The junction does not match germline at one end; this may be a read error. CDR3 region: CASSPPQGAGVNVLTF. In nucleotides, the CDR3 is TGTGCCAGCAGTCCCCCCCAGGGAGCTGGGGTCAACGTCCTGACTTTC. The chain uses TRBV12-3 or TRBV12-4 and TRBJ2-6; TRBD1 or TRBD2 may be the D gene (5 bases each). The CDR3 is 16 residues long.

This clonotype was observed many times. J is TRBJ1-5 and V is TRBV20-1; TRBD1 aligns across 8 bases. The CDR3 sequence is 19 residues long. J was trimmed by 0 bases and V by 5 bases; bases with no gene match: 18. Germline V gives CDR1 DFQATT, CDR2 SNEGSKA (reference sequence). CDR3 sequence: CSARRPGTGRAYSNQPQHF. The CDR3 DNA follows: TGCAGTGCTCGCCGCCCCGGGACAGGTAGGGCATATAGCAATCAGCCCCAGCATTTT.

On this clonotype itself: A read error may be the cause here, since a much bigger clone is one base away. V usage is TRBV7-2 and J usage is TRBJ2-7; 8 bases align to TRBD1. Germline assignment: CDR1 SGHTA and CDR2 FQGNSA. There are 17 residues in the CDR3. The ends lost 8 bases at V and 0 bases at J; junction bases unmatched: 15. The CDR3 nucleotides read TGTGCCAGCTCACTGGCTCCCGGGACAGGCCTCTCCTACGAGCAGTACTTC. Encoded protein: CASSLAPGTGLSYEQYF.

The rearrangement uses TRBV24-1 and TRBJ2-3, with TRBD2 matching 7 bases. The CDR3 extends over 15 amino acids. Germline V lookup: CDR1 KGHDR, CDR2 SFDVKD. V was pared by 5 bases and J by 2 bases, with 6 bases of the junction left unmatched. The CDR3 is CATSGLAENTDTQYF. CDR3 coding DNA: TGTGCCACCAGTGGCCTAGCGGAAAACACAGATACGCAGTATTTT.

The V call is TRBV2, the J call TRBJ2-7, with 12 bases matching TRBD2. The V gene's germline CDR1 is SNHLY and CDR2 FYNNEI. CDR3 length: 16 amino acids. After removal of 0 bases from V and 6 bases from J, the junction contained 6 bases not matched to a gene. In DNA, the CDR3 is TGTGCCAGCAGTGAAGCTATCCTAGCGGGAGGGCCCGAGCAGTACTTC. It yields the protein CASSEAILAGGPEQYF. Full variable domain (rest looked up from reference TRBV2 and TRBJ2-7): EPEVTQTPSHQVTQMGQEVILRCVPISNHLYFYWYRQILGQKVEFLVSFYNNEISEKSEIFDDQFSVERPDGSNFTLKIRSTKLEDSAMYFCASSEAILAGGPEQYFGPGTRLTVT.

Concerning this clonotype: Just one base apart from a much larger clone, this may be a read error. This chain connects TRBV20-1 to TRBJ1-3; no definite D call. Germline V gene data show CDR1 as DFQATT and CDR2 as SNEGSKA (reference sequence). V was cut by 4 bases and J by 3 bases, with 7 bases left in between. This CDR3 has 12 residues. The CDR3 DNA reads as TGCAGTGCTATGATAGATGGAAACACCATATATTTT. It is translated as CSAMIDGNTIYF.

The CDR3 spells CATSRDFREKLFF. As DNA, the CDR3 is TGTGCCACCAGCAGAGATTTTCGAGAAAAACTGTTTTTT. V and J are TRBV15 and TRBJ1-4, with no clear D. The CDR3 loop spans 13 amino acids. Germline V gene sequence: CDR1 LNHNV, CDR2 YYDKDF (reference sequence). Trimming left V 0 bases short and J 8 bases short, with 7 bases between.

The rearrangement uses TRBV7-6 and TRBJ2-1; no definite D call. CDR1 SGHVS and CDR2 FNYEAQ come from the germline V gene. Trimming took off 5 bases at V and 10 bases at J, with 12 bases between the two ends. The CDR3 runs 12 residues. CDR3 amino acids: CASSPRVGEQFF. The CDR3 coding sequence is TGTGCCAGCAGCCCTCGTGTCGGGGAGCAGTTCTTC.

On this clonotype itself: At one end, the junction sequence differs from germline, possibly due to a read error. The chain uses TRBV19 and TRBJ2-3, with TRBD2 matching 9 bases. This CDR3 spans 18 amino acids. Per the germline V gene, CDR1 is LNHDA and CDR2 is SQIVND (reference sequence). The CDR3 sequence is CASSQFAAGGRGTDTQYF. CDR3 nucleotides: TGCGCCAGCAGCCAATTCGCAGCGGGGGGCCGGGGCACAGATACGCAGTATTTT. Based on the CDR3 plus reference TRBV19 and TRBJ2-3, the full variable domain is DGGITQSPKYLFRKEGQNVTLSCEQNLNHDAMYWYRQDPGQGLRLIYYSQIVNDFQKGDIAEGYSVSREKKESFPLTVTSAQKNPTAFYLCASSQFAAGGRGTDTQYFGPGTRLTVL.

This clonotype was seen only a few times. The rearrangement links TRBV24-1 to TRBJ2-2; possibly TRBD1 for D (5 bases). CDR3 length: 15 residues. With 2 bases removed from V and 4 bases from J, the gap between germline ends came to 10 bases. Germline V lookup: CDR1 KGHDR, CDR2 SFDVKD. The CDR3 region is CATSDSGQGTGELFF. CDR3 sequence (DNA): TGTGCCACCAGTGATTCCGGACAAGGCACCGGGGAGCTGTTTTTT.

V gene TRBV5-1 combines with J gene TRBJ2-2, with 10 bases identical to TRBD2. The CDR3 totals 16 residues. CDR1 and CDR2 from the germline V gene are SGHRS and YFSETQ. V lost 1 base to trimming and J lost 6 bases; unmatched junction nucleotides: 6. Here the CDR3 reads CASSLSAGGPAGELFF. The CDR3 DNA reads TGCGCCAGCAGCTTGTCAGCGGGGGGGCCGGCCGGGGAGCTGTTTTTT.

The V call is TRBV9, the J call TRBJ2-7; D not resolved. V lost 0 bases and J 8 bases, leaving 12 bases between the germline ends. The CDR3 is 13 amino acids. Per the germline V gene, CDR1 is SGDLS and CDR2 is YYNGEE. The CDR3 is CASSVVTAQKQYF. The CDR3 DNA reads as TGTGCCAGCAGCGTAGTAACAGCCCAGAAGCAGTACTTC.

V and J are TRBV15 and TRBJ1-4; D is ambiguous. Trimming cost V 8 bases and J 0 bases, with 7 bases left between them. The CDR3 totals 13 residues. Germline loops: CDR1 LNHNV, CDR2 YYDKDF (reference sequence). The CDR3 is CATQTPTNEKLFF. The CDR3 DNA follows: TGTGCCACCCAGACACCAACTAATGAAAAACTGTTTTTT.

At least ten counts were recorded for this clonotype. This sequence joins TRBV4-3 and TRBJ1-2; D may be TRBD1 (5 bases). This CDR3 spans 16 amino acids. Germline assignment: CDR1 LGHNA and CDR2 YSLEER. Trimming removed 4 bases at V and 1 base at J, with 16 bases between. Here the CDR3 DNA reads TGCGCCAGCAGCCCATTTCCAGGGAGAGATAACTATGGCTACACCTTC. Translating gives CASSPFPGRDNYGYTF.

The J gene is TRBJ2-5, the V gene TRBV7-6; D is perhaps TRBD1 (5 bases). V lost 3 bases, J lost 4 bases, and 9 bases lay in between. CDR1 and CDR2 from the germline V gene are SGHVS and FNYEAQ. The CDR3 has 13 amino acids. The CDR3 protein is CASSLTELETQYF. The CDR3 nucleotides are TGTGCCAGCAGCTTGACAGAGCTAGAGACCCAGTACTTC.

J is TRBJ1-5 and V is TRBV7-2; D uncertain. Germline CDR1 SGHTA, CDR2 FQGNSA. V lost 2 bases to trimming and J lost 6 bases, with 5 bases between them. The CDR3 loop spans 12 amino acids. The CDR3 DNA follows: TGTGCCAGCAGCTTAAATTCTCAGCCCCAGCATTTT. It codes for CASSLNSQPQHF.

About this clonotype: The junction departs from the called germline gene at one end, perhaps through a read error. V is TRBV20-1 and J is TRBJ2-4; possibly TRBD1 or TRBD2 for D (6 bases each). Germline lookup yields CDR1 DFQATT and CDR2 SNEGSKA (reference sequence). This CDR3 has 15 amino acids. The CDR3 sequence: CSAMTGTLAKNIQYW. The CDR3 region has the DNA TGCAGTGCTATGACAGGCACACTAGCCAAAAACATTCAGTACTGG.